What follows are 28 T cell receptor beta chains derived from one specimen sequenced in a study of blood T cell repertoires in COVID-19. Clones were read by immunoSEQ multiplex PCR, and TCRdb kept only the in-frame ones, dropping some. The sample includes just over 300,000 clones, over 75% of them seen just once. Sequencing was performed on PBMCs or T cells enriched from blood (not recorded which). The receptors shown here come from a young man who had recovered from COVID-19.

This chain connects TRBV10-2 to TRBJ2-3; 8 positions agree with TRBD2. V was clipped by 6 bases and J by 3 bases; unmatched bases: 8. Germline values: CDR1 WSHSY, CDR2 SAAADI. The CDR3 is 15 amino acids. The CDR3 here is CASRGPGLGTDTQYF. The CDR3 DNA sequence: TGCGCCAGCAGAGGCCCGGGACTAGGTACAGATACGCAGTATTTT.

The J gene is TRBJ1-2, the V gene TRBV7-8, with 8 nucleotides matching TRBD1. Germline V gives CDR1 SGHVS, CDR2 FQNEAQ. J lost 2 bases, V lost 1 base, and 3 bases had no gene match. The CDR3 spans 15 residues. This CDR3 is CASSLGRTGNYGYTF. As DNA, the CDR3 is TGTGCCAGCAGCTTAGGGAGGACAGGGAACTATGGCTACACCTTC.

The chain carries TRBV5-4 and TRBJ2-3; 12 nucleotides line up with TRBD2. V shed 1 base and J 4 bases; nucleotides not matched to a gene: 1. Germline assignment: CDR1 SGHNT and CDR2 YYREEE (reference sequence). The CDR3 covers 15 residues. CDR3: CASSLLAGGPDTQYF. In DNA form, the CDR3 reads TGTGCCAGCAGCTTGCTAGCGGGAGGGCCAGATACGCAGTATTTT. The full variable domain, rest sourced from reference TRBV5-4 and TRBJ2-3, is ETGVTQSPTHLIKTRGQQVTLRCSSQSGHNTVSWYQQALGQGPQFIFQYYREEENGRGNFPPRFSGLQFPNYSSELNVNALELDDSALYLCASSLLAGGPDTQYFGPGTRLTVL.

This clone was seen once. V is TRBV15 and J is TRBJ2-2; tentatively, D is TRBD1 (6 bases). V gave up 4 bases and J gave up 1 base, with 10 bases separating them. There are 15 residues in the CDR3. Germline CDR1 and CDR2: LNHNV and YYDKDF (reference sequence). CDR3 DNA sequence: TGTGCCACCAGCAACGGACAGCAGAACACCGGGGAGCTGTTTTTT. Its translation: CATSNGQQNTGELFF.

V and J are TRBV5-1 and TRBJ2-7; a weak D match, TRBD2 (6 bases). V was pared by 5 bases and J by 2 bases, with 17 bases between. The germline CDR1 and CDR2 sequences are SGHRS and YFSETQ. This CDR3 contains 15 residues. CDR3: CASRAPGLSTYEQYF. CDR3 nucleotides: TGCGCCAGCAGGGCCCCGGGACTTTCAACCTACGAGCAGTACTTC.

V and J are TRBV27 and TRBJ1-5, with D possibly matching TRBD1 (6 bases). The germline CDR1 and CDR2 sequences are MNHEY and SMNVEV (reference sequence). Trimming removed 6 bases from V and 4 bases from J, with 13 bases in between. The CDR3 length is 14 residues. The CDR3 loop reads CASSTGRGNQPQHF. DNA for the CDR3: TGTGCCAGCAGCACAGGGAGGGGGAATCAGCCCCAGCATTTT.

The chain recombines TRBV4-1 with TRBJ1-1, with 8 bases matching TRBD1. The junction had 11 bases not matched to a gene; V was cut back by 2 bases and J by 0 bases. There are 18 residues in the CDR3. The germline gives CDR1 MGHRA, CDR2 YSYEKL. Here the CDR3 reads CASSQTRQGTTLNTEAFF. CDR3 nucleotides: TGCGCCAGCAGCCAAACCCGACAGGGGACGACCCTGAACACTGAAGCTTTCTTT.

The chain is built from TRBV29-1 and TRBJ1-4; 8 bases align to TRBD1. The CDR3 spans 14 residues. CDR1 SQVTM and CDR2 ANQGSEA come from the germline V gene. Germline trimming cut 7 bases from V and 6 bases from J; bases unmatched to any gene: 10. CDR3 DNA sequence: TGCAGCGCCTTGACAGGGGCTATTGATGAAAAACTGTTTTTT. Protein: CSALTGAIDEKLFF.

This rearrangement joins TRBV6-4 to TRBJ2-2, with D perhaps TRBD2 (6 bases). This CDR3 has 15 residues. Germline V lookup: CDR1 MRHNA, CDR2 SNTAGT. V lost 6 bases and J lost 0, with 11 bases in between. The CDR3 DNA reads as TGTGCCAGCAGACCCGGGACTGCGAACACCGGGGAGCTGTTTTTT. It encodes CASRPGTANTGELFF.

The rearrangement uses TRBV7-6 and TRBJ1-1; D perhaps matches TRBD1 (6 bases). The ends were cut back, 1 base at V and 4 bases at J, with 13 bases in the middle. The CDR3 has 15 amino acids. CDR1 SGHVS and CDR2 FNYEAQ come from the germline V gene. CDR3 sequence reads: CASSLGPGDGTEAFF. DNA for the CDR3: TGTGCCAGCAGCTTAGGTCCAGGGGATGGCACTGAAGCTTTCTTT.

The chain joins TRBV28 to TRBJ1-1, with D possibly being TRBD1 (5 bases). Germline V gene lookup returns CDR1 MDHEN and CDR2 SYDVKM. V lost 5 bases and J lost 0, with 19 bases in between. The CDR3 loop spans 17 amino acids. The CDR3 is CASSQDSTATMNTEAFF. Here the CDR3 DNA reads TGTGCCAGCAGTCAAGACTCGACAGCTACTATGAACACTGAAGCTTTCTTT.

The chain couples TRBV5-5 to TRBJ2-1; D gene uncertain. With 3 bases removed from V and 6 bases from J, the gap between germline ends came to 10 bases. The germline V gene encodes CDR1 SGHKS and CDR2 YYEKEE (reference sequence). The length of the CDR3 is 13 residues. In DNA, the CDR3 is TGTGCCAGCAGCTACTACCCCGGCAATGAGCAGTTCTTC. Its translation: CASSYYPGNEQFF.

The chain couples TRBV14 to TRBJ1-5, with TRBD1 matching 8 bases. The V segment lost 3 bases and the J segment 7 bases; nucleotides outside the gene matches: 11. CDR3 length equals 16 residues. Germline CDR1 SGHDN, CDR2 FVKESK. Here the CDR3 DNA reads TGTGCCAGCAGCCACGGGAGGCAGGGGGCATGGCAGCCCCAGCATTTT. Amino acids: CASSHGRQGAWQPQHF.

The rearrangement joins TRBV6-5 to TRBJ1-1, with unresolved D. The CDR3 runs 15 residues. The V end lost 0 bases, the J end lost 0 bases, and 8 bases lay between the germline ends. Germline V gives CDR1 MNHEY, CDR2 SVGAGI. The CDR3 DNA is TGTGCCAGCAGTTACTCGCGCGATCTGAACACTGAAGCTTTCTTT. This codes for CASSYSRDLNTEAFF.

The rearrangement links TRBV2 to TRBJ1-3; no definite D call. There are 14 residues in the CDR3. Trimming left V 0 bases short and J 4 bases short, with 7 bases between. Per germline, CDR1 SNHLY and CDR2 FYNNEI. CDR3 residues: CASSEAPGGNTIYF. The DNA for the CDR3 is TGTGCCAGCAGTGAAGCGCCGGGAGGAAACACCATATATTTT.

The V and J genes are TRBV7-9 and TRBJ2-7; 9 bases fit TRBD1. CDR3 length: 15 residues. Germline trimming cut 6 bases from V and 4 bases from J; bases unmatched to any gene: 10. Germline V CDR1 and CDR2: SEHNR, FQNEAQ (reference sequence). The DNA of the CDR3 is TGTGCCAGCAGTTACTTCGGACAGGGGACTTACGAGCAGTACTTC. This translates into CASSYFGQGTYEQYF.

The chain joins TRBV7-2 to TRBJ1-2; D might be TRBD1 (5 bases). CDR1 SGHTA and CDR2 FQGNSA come from the germline V gene. This CDR3 region has 14 residues. V lost 4 bases to trimming and J lost 1 base, with 10 bases between them. The CDR3 region is CASSWGEGNYGYTF. The CDR3 region has the DNA TGTGCCAGCAGCTGGGGGGAGGGTAACTATGGCTACACCTTC. The full variable domain, its missing parts supplied by reference TRBV7-2 and TRBJ1-2, is GAGVSQSPSNKVTEKGKDVELRCDPISGHTALYWYRQSLGQGLEFLIYFQGNSAPDKSGLPSDRFSAERTGGSVSTLTIQRTQQEDSAVYLCASSWGEGNYGYTFGSGTRLTVV.

The chain has TRBV3-1 (or the pseudogene TRBV3-2) and TRBJ2-3, with 8 bases identical to TRBD2. The CDR3 loop spans 16 amino acids. The junction had 7 bases not matched to a gene; V was cut back by 4 bases and J by 1 base. The germline gives CDR1 LGHDT, CDR2 YNNKEL (reference sequence). The CDR3 spells CASSRNGGAGTDTQYF. CDR3 nucleotide sequence: TGTGCCAGCAGCCGTAACGGGGGGGCGGGCACAGATACGCAGTATTTT.

The rearrangement joins TRBV18 to TRBJ2-3; a weak D match, TRBD2 (5 bases). Deletions cut 2 bases from V and 2 bases from J, with 11 bases between. This CDR3 is 15 amino acids long. The germline V gene has CDR1 KGHSH and CDR2 LQKENI. CDR3 sequence: CASSPILELTDTQYF. The CDR3 DNA sequence: TGTGCCAGCTCACCAATACTAGAACTCACAGATACGCAGTATTTT.

In the case of this clone: One end of the junction does not line up with germline, which may come from a read error. The rearrangement uses TRBV5-1 and TRBJ1-5; 9 bases fit TRBD1. The length of the CDR3 is 16 residues. The germline CDR1 and CDR2 sequences are SGHRS and YFSETQ. DNA for the CDR3: TGCGTCAGCAGCTGGGGGGACAGGGATAGCAATCAGCCCCAGCATTTT. Encoded protein: CVSSWGDRDSNQPQHF.

The genes are TRBV19 and TRBJ2-7, with a possible D match to TRBD2 (5 bases). The CDR3 sequence is 13 residues long. V was clipped by 1 base and J by 4 bases, with 8 bases between them. CDR1 is LNHDA, CDR2 SQIVND, per germline (reference sequence). The CDR3 protein is CASSIGRFYEQYF. DNA of the CDR3: TGTGCCAGTAGTATAGGGAGGTTTTACGAGCAGTACTTC.

This clone occurred once. The rearrangement uses TRBV19 and TRBJ2-1; 8 bases agree with TRBD2. This CDR3 comprises 17 residues. V lost 0 bases to trimming and J lost 6 bases; unmatched junction nucleotides: 10. Germline V gene data show CDR1 as LNHDA and CDR2 as SQIVND (reference sequence). In nucleotides, the CDR3 is TGTGCCAGTAGTATAGATAGCGGGATCCGAAAGGGCAATGAGCAGTTCTTC. Residues: CASSIDSGIRKGNEQFF. The full variable domain, completed using reference TRBV19 and TRBJ2-1, is DGGITQSPKYLFRKEGQNVTLSCEQNLNHDAMYWYRQDPGQGLRLIYYSQIVNDFQKGDIAEGYSVSREKKESFPLTVTSAQKNPTAFYLCASSIDSGIRKGNEQFFGPGTRLTVL.

As DNA, the CDR3 is TGTGCCTGGAGTGCGCTCCGGCGGGGCATGAACACTGAAGCTTTCTTT. Amino acid sequence: CAWSALRRGMNTEAFF. V and J are TRBV30 and TRBJ1-1, with D tentatively TRBD1 (5 bases). V shed 1 base and J shed 0 bases, with 15 bases lying between them. This CDR3 contains 16 residues. Germline lookup yields CDR1 GTSNPN and CDR2 SVGIG (reference sequence).

A few counts support this clone. This chain joins TRBV25-1 and TRBJ2-7; TRBD2 agrees at 7 bases. CDR1 and CDR2 from the germline V gene are MGHDK and SYGVNS. The CDR3 extends over 13 amino acids. CDR3 DNA: TGTTTTAGGGAGGGACGGAAGATATACGAGCAGTACTTC. Protein product: CFREGRKIYEQYF.

This chain's CDR3 is CASSGLAGNSYEQYF. CDR3 DNA: TGCGCCAGCAGTGGACTAGCGGGGAACTCCTACGAGCAGTACTTC. The rearrangement uses TRBV4-1 and TRBJ2-7; 12 positions match TRBD2. The V segment lost 6 bases and the J segment 0 bases; nucleotides outside the gene matches: 3. This CDR3 region has 15 residues. The germline CDR1 and CDR2 sequences are MGHRA and YSYEKL.

The V and J genes are TRBV27 and TRBJ2-2; D not resolved. From germline, CDR1 is MNHEY and CDR2 SMNVEV (reference sequence). The V and J ends lost 7 bases and 1 base respectively, with 19 bases between them. The CDR3 runs 17 residues. CDR3 nucleotide sequence: TGTGCCAGCACCGTGACTGTAAAGCTTGGGAACACCGGGGAGCTGTTTTTT. It codes for CASTVTVKLGNTGELFF.

The chain joins TRBV27 to TRBJ2-7; weak D call: TRBD1 (5 bases). Trimming took off 0 bases at V and 0 bases at J, with 15 bases between the two ends. The CDR3 totals 17 residues. In germline, CDR1 is MNHEY, CDR2 SMNVEV (reference sequence). CDR3 loop: CASSLSRGTGFSYEQYF. CDR3 nucleotide sequence: TGTGCCAGCAGTTTATCAAGGGGTACAGGCTTCTCCTACGAGCAGTACTTC.

This chain connects TRBV7-9 to TRBJ1-5, with TRBD1 matching over 8 bases. This CDR3 comprises 16 residues. V shed 5 bases and J 3 bases; nucleotides not matched to a gene: 9. Germline V lookup: CDR1 SEHNR, CDR2 FQNEAQ (reference sequence). Written as DNA, the CDR3 is TGTGCCAGCAGCCGACAGGGGTCCGATGCCAATCAGCCCCAGCATTTT. It specifies CASSRQGSDANQPQHF.